This T cell receptor beta chain is from a study of identical twins. Broader study findings: Reduced insertions were recorded for abundant cord blood beta clonotypes, with no such pattern in memory repertoires.

Germline CDR1 reads SGHTA; CDR2 reads FQGNSA. This CDR3 is built from 17 residues. Trimming took 5 bases from V and 6 from J, leaving 23 bases between them. Regarding this clonotype: Its antigen is currently unknown.

TCRdb analysed the 5' RACE reads with MiXCR anew, one entry per CDR3 protein. The sample lists hundreds of thousands of distinct CDR3 sequences, 5.5% to 7% occurring once. The sample was also reused in another study, on yellow fever vaccine responses in identical twins. Per that study: Reportedly, twins' vaccine T cell responses looked partly convergent and partly personalized.

Input material: memory (CD45RO+) T cells sorted from blood. The clonotype comes from a woman between 18 and 29 years old in good health. The chain links TRBV7-2 to TRBJ2-1, with a possible D match to TRBD2 (7 bases). The CDR3, as DNA: TGTGCCAGCAGCACAAAGCAGGGGCTAGCGGCCTTCAATGAGCAGTTCTTC. This sequence encodes CASSTKQGLAAFNEQFF.